This TCR beta chain comes out of a study of T cells after posttransplantation cyclophosphamide. V was pared by 4 bases and J by 0 bases, with 14 bases between. CDR3 length: 16 residues. Germline V gene lookup returns CDR1 SGHRS and CDR2 YFSETQ. The assay was immunoSEQ multiplex PCR, and TCRdb's table has in-frame clones only and misses some. Of approximately 47,000 clones listed, about 90% are singletons. Study findings and constraints: Recipient CMV seropositivity and CMV reactivation strongly tracked TRB clonality.

To note about this clone: The target antigen is unknown.

The clonotype originates from a woman aged 45-60 years in good health and a related stem cell transplant donor. The sequencing sample was made of PBMCs. V and J are TRBV5-1 and TRBJ2-1, with D maybe TRBD2 (6 bases). CDR3 sequence: CASSPGAGSSYNEQFF. CDR3 in DNA: TGCGCCAGCAGCCCCGGGGCGGGGAGCTCCTACAATGAGCAGTTCTTC.